One TCR beta chain is described in this entry. The antigen is not known. In eight separate reactions per sample, cDNA was generated. Nested PCRs (roughly 15 and 9 cycles, two total) were applied to TCRalpha and TCRbeta cDNA. TCRdb reprocessed the 5' RACE reads, keeping one entry per CDR3 protein, no DNA. Its listing shows more than 85,000 distinct CDR3 sequences. CDR3 size: 14 residues. The V gene's germline CDR1 is SSHAT and CDR2 FNYEAQ (reference sequence). The sample belongs to a study of monozygotic twins with inflammatory bowel disease. Overall study results and limits: IBD patients shared fewer clonotypes with other individuals than healthy twins, especially patients with disease activity signs.

Material: blood. V and J are TRBV7-7 and TRBJ2-3; TCRdb gives TRBD2 as the D gene, but with no DNA this cannot be confirmed. The origin of this receptor is a human donor with ulcerative colitis or Crohn's disease, or a healthy co-twin of an affected twin (not recorded which). The CDR3 sequence: CASSFGGLDDTQYF.